The sequence of this TCR beta chain was determined in a study of blood T cell repertoires in COVID-19. At the level of the study: PBMCs, B-cell-depleted T cells, or T cells were the source of the cDNA or gDNA that made up the material.

Across roughly 25 US areas, participants ranged in age from about 18 to 90 years. Using immunoSEQ multiplex PCR, the repertoire was profiled, and TCRdb retains in-frame clones only, with some absent. Altogether a few hundred thousand clones are present, more than 75% being singletons, with the ten largest covering around 9.3%. The CDR3 has 17 amino acids. Germline loops: CDR1 SGHAT, CDR2 FQNNGV. The V and J ends lost 1 base and 5 bases, in that order; junction bases with no gene match: 10. The sequence derives from a woman aged 45-60 years who had recovered from COVID-19. The rearrangement uses TRBV11-2 and TRBJ2-1, with TRBD2 matching over 8 bases. The source material was PBMCs or T cells enriched from blood (not recorded which). CDR3 DNA sequence: TGTGCCAGCAGCTTAGGGAGAGGGTTAGCGGGAAACAATGAGCAGTTCTTC. Translated, it gives CASSLGRGLAGNNEQFF.